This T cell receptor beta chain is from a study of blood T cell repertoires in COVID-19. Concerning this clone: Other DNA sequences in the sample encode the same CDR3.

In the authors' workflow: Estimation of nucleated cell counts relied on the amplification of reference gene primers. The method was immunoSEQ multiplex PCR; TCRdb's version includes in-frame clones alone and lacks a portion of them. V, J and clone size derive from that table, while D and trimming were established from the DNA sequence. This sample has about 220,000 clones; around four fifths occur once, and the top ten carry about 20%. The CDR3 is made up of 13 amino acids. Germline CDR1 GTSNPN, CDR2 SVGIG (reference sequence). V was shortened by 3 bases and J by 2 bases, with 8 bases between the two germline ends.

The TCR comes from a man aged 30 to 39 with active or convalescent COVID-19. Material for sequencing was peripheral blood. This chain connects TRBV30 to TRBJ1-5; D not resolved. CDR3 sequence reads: CAWSPGGNQPQHF. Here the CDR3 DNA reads TGTGCCTGGAGCCCGGGAGGCAATCAGCCCCAGCATTTT.